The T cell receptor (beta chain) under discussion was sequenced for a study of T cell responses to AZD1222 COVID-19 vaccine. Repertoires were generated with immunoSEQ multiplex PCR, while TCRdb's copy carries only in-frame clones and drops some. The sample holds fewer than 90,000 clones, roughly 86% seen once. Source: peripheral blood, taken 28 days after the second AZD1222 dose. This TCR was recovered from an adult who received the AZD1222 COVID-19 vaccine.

The CDR3 spells CASSRDRNTEAFF. The CDR3 bases are TGTGCCAGCAGCAGGGACAGGAACACTGAAGCTTTCTTT. The chain uses TRBV7-3 and TRBJ1-1, with TRBD1 identical over 7 bases. CDR3 length: 13 residues. With 5 bases clipped from V and 1 base from J, the junction kept 1 base outside the gene matches. Germline CDR1 is SGHTA and CDR2 is FQGTGA.